Listed here are 13 T cell receptor beta chains from one sample, sequenced in a study of T cells in Graves' hyperthyroidism and ophthalmopathy. It was RNA transcripts that yielded the amplified TCR beta CDR3 regions. The HTBI primer set served for first-round RT-PCR of the TCR CDR3. TCRdb analysed the multiplex PCR reads with MiXCR anew, one entry per CDR3 protein. Of hundreds of thousands of distinct CDR3 sequences in the sample, approximately 36% are singletons; the top ten hold around 31%. Sequencing input: blood. The receptor set was obtained from a woman in her thirties or forties with Graves' hyperthyroidism.

The sample holds a few counts of this clonotype. The J gene is TRBJ1-2, the V gene TRBV12-3 or TRBV12-4; 7 positions agree with TRBD1. With V trimmed by 9 bases and J by 3 bases, 10 bases remained unmatched. The CDR3 totals 14 residues. The CDR3 DNA reads TGTGCCAGTTCAACAGGGGAGTTTTACTATGGCTACACCTTC. Its translation: CASSTGEFYYGYTF.

This clonotype has more than one count but fewer than ten. J is TRBJ1-5 and V is TRBV2, with 9 bases lining up with TRBD1. Trimming removed 8 bases from V and 6 bases from J; junction bases left unmatched: 8. Germline V gives CDR1 SNHLY, CDR2 FYNNEI. The CDR3 has 14 amino acids. CDR3 region: CASREQGASQPQHF. The CDR3 DNA sequence: TGTGCCAGCCGAGAACAGGGGGCTAGTCAGCCCCAGCATTTT.

This clonotype was seen ten or more times. The V gene is TRBV6-5, the J gene TRBJ1-6; TRBD1 matches 11 bases. This CDR3 is 15 amino acids long. J lost 10 bases, V lost 2 bases, and 4 bases had no gene match. CDR1 and CDR2 from the germline V gene are MNHEY and SVGAGI. CDR3 nucleotides: TGTGCCAGCAGTTACGAGGGGACAGGGGGATCACCCCTCCACTTT. Translated: CASSYEGTGGSPLHF.

The chain recombines TRBV7-2 with TRBJ2-5; 9 bases are a match to TRBD1. V was clipped by 2 bases and J by 3 bases; unmatched bases: 4. The CDR3 runs 15 residues. Germline CDR1 and CDR2: SGHTA and FQGNSA. The DNA for the CDR3 is TGTGCCAGCAGCTTATCGGGACAGGGAGAAGAGACCCAGTACTTC. Protein: CASSLSGQGEETQYF.

The chain recombines TRBV15 with TRBJ1-1, with 7 bases matching TRBD1. The CDR3 contains 15 residues. V lost 4 bases and J lost 2; bases outside the gene matches: 7. CDR1 LNHNV and CDR2 YYDKDF come from the germline V gene (reference sequence). The CDR3 bases are TGTGCCACCAGCACCCGACAGGGACGAAACACTGAAGCTTTCTTT. It yields the protein CATSTRQGRNTEAFF. The full variable domain, with the rest looked up from reference TRBV15 and TRBJ1-1, is DAMVIQNPRYQVTQFGKPVTLSCSQTLNHNVMYWYQQKSSQAPKLLFHYYDKDFNNEADTPDNFQSRRPNTSFCFLDIRSPGLGDTAMYLCATSTRQGRNTEAFFGQGTRLTVV.

This clonotype was counted once. The chain employs TRBV15 and TRBJ1-2, with 8 positions matching TRBD1. CDR1 is LNHNV, CDR2 YYDKDF, per germline (reference sequence). Unmatched junction bases numbered 9, after V lost 3 bases and J lost 3 bases. The CDR3 covers 16 residues. The CDR3 DNA is TGTGCCACCAGCAGTACGAGGACAGGGTGGGACTATGGCTACACCTTC. Translating gives CATSSTRTGWDYGYTF.

The gene calls are TRBV3-2 and TRBJ1-2; the table gives TRBD1 as D, unverified against the DNA. TRBV3-2 is noted as a pseudogene. CDR3 size: 15 residues. The chain's CDR3 is CASSQSLGNDYGYTF. In DNA form, the CDR3 reads TGTGCCAGCAGCCAATCGCTCGGGAACGACTATGGCTACACCTTC.

The chain links TRBV7-3 to TRBJ1-2, with 9 bases matching TRBD1. This CDR3 is 16 amino acids long. CDR1 and CDR2 from the germline V gene are SGHTA and FQGTGA. V lost 5 bases, J lost 2 bases, and 9 bases stayed unmatched. The CDR3 is CASSLATGGRNYGYTF. The CDR3, as DNA: TGTGCCAGCAGCCTAGCTACAGGGGGCCGGAACTATGGCTACACCTTC.

Worth noting for this clonotype: A read error is possible here, since a much larger clone lies one base away. V usage is TRBV19 and J usage is TRBJ1-6, with D perhaps TRBD1 (5 bases). Germline lookup yields CDR1 LNHDA and CDR2 SQIVND (reference sequence). V shed 5 bases and J shed 7 bases, with 21 bases lying between them. There are 17 residues in the CDR3. The CDR3 coding sequence is TGTGCCAGTAGTGAAGAGGGGAGGCAGGATGTCAATTCACCCCTCCACTTT. This encodes CASSEEGRQDVNSPLHF.

The chain carries TRBV6-5 and TRBJ2-2; 10 nucleotides align to TRBD1. V was clipped by 4 bases and J by 5 bases; unmatched bases: 1. This CDR3 contains 14 residues. Germline values: CDR1 MNHEY, CDR2 SVGAGI. As DNA, the CDR3 is TGTGCCAGCAGTTGGGGACAGGGGACCGGGGAGCTGTTTTTT. This translates into CASSWGQGTGELFF.

In this sample, this clonotype turned up a few times. V gene TRBV5-1 combines with J gene TRBJ1-1, with 11 bases lining up with TRBD1. After removal of 7 bases from V and 4 bases from J, the junction contained 9 bases not matched to a gene. Germline loops: CDR1 SGHRS, CDR2 YFSETQ. The CDR3 covers 15 residues. CDR3 in amino acids: CASLPGQGVGTEAFF. The CDR3 nucleotides read TGCGCCAGCCTTCCGGGACAGGGGGTCGGCACTGAAGCTTTCTTT.

The J gene is TRBJ2-4, the V gene TRBV7-2; D is possibly TRBD1 (6 bases). With 5 bases removed from V and 1 base from J, the gap between germline ends came to 15 bases. The CDR3 is 16 residues long. Germline CDR1 is SGHTA and CDR2 is FQGNSA. The DNA for the CDR3 is TGTGCCAGCAGCGTGTCTGGACAGTGGGCCAAAAACATTCAGTACTTC. It translates to CASSVSGQWAKNIQYF.

V and J are TRBV5-1 and TRBJ2-2, with D tentatively TRBD1 (5 bases). Germline CDR1 SGHRS, CDR2 YFSETQ. The CDR3 extends over 14 amino acids. The ends were cut back, 4 bases at V and 3 bases at J, with 10 bases in the middle. As DNA, the CDR3 is TGCGCCAGCAGCCTGACAGCCTACACCGGGGAGCTGTTTTTT. Translation: CASSLTAYTGELFF.